A single sample gave rise to the 21 T cell receptor beta chains below, sequenced in a study of cytomegalovirus exposure and HLA in healthy donors. PCR was performed using 60 Vbeta and 13 Jbeta primers. The method was immunoSEQ multiplex PCR; TCRdb's version includes in-frame clones alone and lacks a portion of them. The sample has just under 95,000 clones; roughly four fifths are singletons. Sequenced: PBMCs. The receptors shown here come from a human donor in good health.

This chain links TRBV7-9 with TRBJ2-7; possible D gene TRBD2, 5 bases. The germline V and J ends were trimmed by 2 bases and 3 bases, with 14 bases remaining between them. CDR1 and CDR2 from the germline V gene are SEHNR and FQNEAQ (reference sequence). The CDR3 runs 15 residues. The CDR3 nucleotides are TGTGCCAGCAGCTTACTGGAAATTAGCGTCTACGAGCAGTACTTC. Translation: CASSLLEISVYEQYF.

The chain combines TRBV7-2 with TRBJ2-2; 10 bases are a match to TRBD1. The CDR3 runs 19 residues. From germline, CDR1 is SGHTA and CDR2 FQGNSA. V shed 5 bases and J 0 bases; nucleotides not matched to a gene: 12. In DNA form, the CDR3 reads TGTGCCAGCAGCCCGCGGGACAGGGGAGTCCTGGCGAACACCGGGGAGCTGTTTTTT. Protein sequence: CASSPRDRGVLANTGELFF. The full variable domain, its missing parts supplied by reference TRBV7-2 and TRBJ2-2, is GAGVSQSPSNKVTEKGKDVELRCDPISGHTALYWYRQSLGQGLEFLIYFQGNSAPDKSGLPSDRFSAERTGGSVSTLTIQRTQQEDSAVYLCASSPRDRGVLANTGELFFGEGSRLTVL.

This chain links TRBV7-2 with TRBJ1-1; D perhaps matches TRBD1 (6 bases). V dropped 5 bases and J dropped 5 bases, with 9 bases sitting between them. The CDR3 is made up of 12 amino acids. The germline gives CDR1 SGHTA, CDR2 FQGNSA. CDR3 DNA sequence: TGTGCCAGCAGCACCGGACAGACTGAAGCTTTCTTT. Residues: CASSTGQTEAFF.

The rearrangement joins TRBV9 to TRBJ1-2; 7 bases map to TRBD1. V was clipped by 0 bases and J by 5 bases; unmatched bases: 4. This CDR3 comprises 14 residues. CDR1 is SGDLS, CDR2 YYNGEE, per germline. CDR3 sequence: CASSVGDRGYGYTF. The CDR3, as DNA: TGTGCCAGCAGCGTAGGGGACAGAGGATATGGCTACACCTTC.

This sequence joins TRBV28 and TRBJ2-2; 7 bases align to TRBD2. CDR3 length: 14 amino acids. J lost 3 bases, V lost 8 bases, and 6 bases had no gene match. From germline, CDR1 is MDHEN and CDR2 SYDVKM. CDR3 coding DNA: TGTGCCAGCCTCTTTGGGGGGGACACCGGGGAGCTGTTTTTT. The encoded protein is CASLFGGDTGELFF.

This sequence joins TRBV7-9 and TRBJ2-7, with D perhaps TRBD1 (5 bases). This CDR3 is 15 amino acids long. CDR1 is SEHNR and CDR2 is FQNEAQ in the germline V gene (reference sequence). V lost 1 base and J 2 bases, leaving 12 bases between the germline ends. CDR3 residues: CASSLDGHRTYEQYF. As DNA, the CDR3 is TGTGCCAGCAGCTTAGATGGCCACAGGACCTACGAGCAGTACTTC. The full variable domain, with the rest looked up from reference TRBV7-9 and TRBJ2-7, is DTGVSQNPRHKITKRGQNVTFRCDPISEHNRLYWYRQTLGQGPEFLTYFQNEAQLEKSRLLSDRFSAERPKGSFSTLEIQRTEQGDSAMYLCASSLDGHRTYEQYFGPGTRLTVT.

The chain joins TRBV30 to TRBJ1-1, with D unclear. Germline lookup yields CDR1 GTSNPN and CDR2 SVGIG (reference sequence). The V and J ends lost 7 bases and 0 bases respectively, with 15 bases between them. The CDR3 is made up of 14 amino acids. The CDR3 reads CASRGNHLNTEAFF. As DNA, the CDR3 is TGTGCCTCACGGGGTAATCATCTGAACACTGAAGCTTTCTTT.

The rearrangement joins TRBV28 to TRBJ2-7; 10 bases agree with TRBD1. CDR1 is MDHEN and CDR2 is SYDVKM in the germline V gene. This CDR3 is built from 14 residues. J gave up 4 bases and V 5 bases, and 5 bases lay outside the gene matches. The chain's CDR3 is CASSISGQGYEQYF. The DNA for the CDR3 is TGTGCCAGCAGTATATCGGGACAGGGGTACGAGCAGTACTTC.

The chain is built from TRBV6-5 and TRBJ1-6, with D possibly TRBD1 on 5 matching bases. The V gene's germline CDR1 is MNHEY and CDR2 SVGAGI. The V end lost 6 bases, the J end lost 7 bases, and 13 bases lay between the germline ends. The CDR3 totals 14 residues. CDR3 loop: CASSPGLENSPLHF. The DNA of the CDR3 is TGTGCCAGCAGCCCGGGACTGGAAAATTCACCCCTCCACTTT.

The genes are TRBV4-3 and TRBJ1-5, with 7 bases lining up with TRBD1. Trimming removed 4 bases from V and 7 bases from J; junction bases left unmatched: 13. CDR3 size: 16 residues. Germline CDR1 LGHNA, CDR2 YSLEER. CDR3 nucleotides: TGCGCCAGCAGCCCTGGGATCGACAGGGATTGGCAGCCCCAGCATTTT. Its protein is CASSPGIDRDWQPQHF.

The chain employs TRBV7-8 and TRBJ2-3, with 14 bases that match TRBD2. With 5 bases clipped from V and 7 bases from J, the junction kept 11 bases outside the gene matches. The CDR3 contains 17 residues. Germline lookup yields CDR1 SGHVS and CDR2 FQNEAQ. The CDR3 reads CASSPGLAGASMYTQYF. In nucleotides, the CDR3 is TGTGCCAGCAGCCCGGGACTAGCGGGGGCGTCCATGTATACGCAGTATTTT.

The chain is built from TRBV7-6 and TRBJ2-6; D call uncertain. Trimming took 5 bases from V and 0 from J, leaving 8 bases between them. Germline V gene sequence: CDR1 SGHVS, CDR2 FNYEAQ. The length of the CDR3 is 15 residues. DNA for the CDR3: TGTGCCAGCAGCCCCGGTGGCTCTGGGGCCAACGTCCTGACTTTC. Translating gives CASSPGGSGANVLTF.

The chain uses TRBV25-1 and TRBJ2-5; D call uncertain. V lost 4 bases and J 4 bases, leaving 4 bases between the germline ends. This CDR3 has 11 residues. Germline V gives CDR1 MGHDK, CDR2 SYGVNS. The CDR3: CASSGLETQYF. The CDR3, as DNA: TGTGCCAGCAGTGGTCTAGAGACCCAGTACTTC.

There are a few counts of this clone. The V and J genes are TRBV6-5 and TRBJ2-7; 7 nucleotides match TRBD1. CDR1 is MNHEY, CDR2 SVGAGI, per germline. This CDR3 has 14 residues. After removal of 5 bases from V and 5 bases from J, the junction contained 9 bases not matched to a gene. DNA for the CDR3: TGTGCCAGCAGTCCTCCGGACAGGTACCACGAGCAGTACTTC. It translates to CASSPPDRYHEQYF.

The chain couples TRBV7-2 to TRBJ2-7, with D possibly TRBD2 on 6 matching bases. The CDR3 is 16 residues long. The V end was cut by 5 bases, the J end by 0 bases, with 17 bases between. Germline V gene lookup returns CDR1 SGHTA and CDR2 FQGNSA. The CDR3 loop reads CASSDPGVTSSYEQYF. The CDR3 region has the DNA TGTGCCAGCAGCGACCCGGGGGTCACGAGCTCCTACGAGCAGTACTTC.

The V and J genes are TRBV6-1 and TRBJ2-3; possible D gene TRBD2, 5 bases. The CDR3 has 15 residues. Germline V CDR1 and CDR2: MNHNS, SASEGT. Trimming cost V 3 bases and J 0 bases, with 10 bases left between them. CDR3 nucleotide sequence: TGTGCCAGCAGTGAGAGTCGGGGAAGCACAGATACGCAGTATTTT. It translates to CASSESRGSTDTQYF.

V gene TRBV4-2 combines with J gene TRBJ1-6, with D maybe TRBD1 (5 bases). CDR1 and CDR2 from the germline V gene are LGHNA and YNFKEQ. V lost 4 bases and J lost 10, with 23 bases in between. The CDR3 is 17 amino acids. The CDR3 spells CASSPETDFRIGSPLHF. The CDR3 DNA follows: TGTGCCAGCAGCCCCGAGACAGACTTCCGAATTGGGTCACCCCTCCACTTT.

This chain links TRBV7-3 with TRBJ2-3; D might be TRBD2 (6 bases). The CDR3 loop spans 15 amino acids. The germline CDR1 and CDR2 sequences are SGHTA and FQGTGA. Trimming took 2 bases from V and 3 from J, leaving 12 bases between them. In DNA, the CDR3 is TGTGCCAGCAGCTTAGGCGGGATACGTACAGATACGCAGTATTTT. This sequence encodes CASSLGGIRTDTQYF. The full variable domain, its missing parts supplied by reference TRBV7-3 and TRBJ2-3, is GAGVSQTPSNKVTEKGKYVELRCDPISGHTALYWYRQSLGQGPEFLIYFQGTGAADDSGLPNDRFFAVRPEGSVSTLKIQRTERGDSAVYLCASSLGGIRTDTQYFGPGTRLTVL.

The chain couples TRBV5-4 to TRBJ2-7, with 10 nucleotides matching TRBD2. V was clipped by 3 bases and J by 5 bases; unmatched bases: 8. This CDR3 is 15 amino acids long. Germline loops: CDR1 SGHNT, CDR2 YYREEE (reference sequence). CDR3 in amino acids: CASSSPTSGVDEQYF. In DNA, the CDR3 is TGTGCCAGCAGCTCCCCCACTAGCGGGGTGGACGAGCAGTACTTC.

This clone was picked up a small number of times. The CDR3 region has the DNA TGTGCCTGGAGTGCCAGGGGGATGTACTTGTTTTTT. It encodes CAWSARGMYLFF. This chain uses TRBV30 with TRBJ1-4; the match to TRBD1 covers 7 bases. This CDR3 spans 12 amino acids. V lost 1 base to trimming and J lost 15 bases; unmatched junction nucleotides: 8. Germline loops: CDR1 GTSNPN, CDR2 SVGIG (reference sequence).

V and J are TRBV5-4 and TRBJ2-7; tentatively, D is TRBD2 (6 bases). Germline-derived CDR1 and CDR2 are SGHNT and YYREEE (reference sequence). The CDR3 has 16 residues. V lost 4 bases and J 3 bases, leaving 20 bases between the germline ends. The CDR3 DNA reads as TGTGCCAGCAGCCCCGGAATGGCGGGGTTAAACTACGAGCAGTACTTC. Amino acids: CASSPGMAGLNYEQYF. The full variable domain, in which reference TRBV5-4 and TRBJ2-7 provide the parts outside the CDR3, is ETGVTQSPTHLIKTRGQQVTLRCSSQSGHNTVSWYQQALGQGPQFIFQYYREEENGRGNFPPRFSGLQFPNYSSELNVNALELDDSALYLCASSPGMAGLNYEQYFGPGTRLTVT.